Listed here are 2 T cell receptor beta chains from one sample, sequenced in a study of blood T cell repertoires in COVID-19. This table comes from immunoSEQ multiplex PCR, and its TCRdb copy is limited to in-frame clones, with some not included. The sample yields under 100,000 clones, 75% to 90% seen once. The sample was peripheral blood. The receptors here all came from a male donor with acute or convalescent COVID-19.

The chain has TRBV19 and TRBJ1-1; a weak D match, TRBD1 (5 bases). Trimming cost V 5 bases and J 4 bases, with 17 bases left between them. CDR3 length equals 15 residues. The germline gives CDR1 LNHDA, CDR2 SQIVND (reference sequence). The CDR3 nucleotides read TGTGCCAGTAGTCCCGGACATCGGAGAGCCACTGAAGCTTTCTTT. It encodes CASSPGHRRATEAFF.

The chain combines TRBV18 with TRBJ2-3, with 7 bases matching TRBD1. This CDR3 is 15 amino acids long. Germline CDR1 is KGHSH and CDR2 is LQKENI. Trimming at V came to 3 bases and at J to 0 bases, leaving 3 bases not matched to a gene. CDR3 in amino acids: CASSPAGGSTDTQYF. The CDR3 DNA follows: TGTGCCAGCTCACCCGCAGGGGGAAGCACAGATACGCAGTATTTT. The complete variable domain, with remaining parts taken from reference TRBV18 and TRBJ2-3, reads NAGVMQNPRHLVRRRGQEARLRCSPMKGHSHVYWYRQLPEEGLKFMVYLQKENIIDESGMPKERFSAEFPKEGPSILRIQQVVRGDSAAYFCASSPAGGSTDTQYFGPGTRLTVL.